The T cell receptor (beta chain) under discussion was sequenced for a study of siplizumab effects on memory and regulatory T cells. V shed 0 bases and J 5 bases; nucleotides not matched to a gene: 5. Germline assignment: CDR1 SGHTA and CDR2 FQGTGA. The CDR3 spans 15 residues. To note about this clone: Its matching antigen is unknown.

Whole-study findings and limits: Proliferating siplizumab-cultured Tregs lacked confirmed suppressive function.

Per sample, 95,000 to 100,000 TCR templates were assayed. Assay used: immunoSEQ multiplex PCR; TCRdb lists only in-frame clones, some missing. Seen here are over 55,000 clones, approximately 87% observed once, and the top ten hold 3% to 4%. The source of this sequence is a human donor in good health. This rearrangement joins TRBV7-3 to TRBJ2-5; TRBD2 matches at 8 bases. The specimen sequenced was memory CD4+ T cells sorted from blood. CDR3 protein: CASSLTAGGRETQYF. CDR3 bases: TGTGCCAGCAGCTTAACGGCGGGCGGGAGGGAGACCCAGTACTTC.